The rows below give T cell receptor beta chains drawn from one sample of a study of T-cell reconstitution after alpha-beta-depleted transplantation in children. A single record per CDR3 protein comes from TCRdb applying MiXCR to the PCR reads. This sample yields 490,000 or so distinct CDR3 sequences, of which around 13% are seen a single time; more than 5.5% belongs to the top ten. The material sequenced was PBMCs from the stem cell graft donor, taken from the stem cell graft. These receptors came from a human donor who donated a stem cell graft to a child with combined immunodeficiency. CDR3s include the opening cysteine and the closing phenylalanine or tryptophan. D genes are given only for firm matches. Size tells how often a clone was seen (once, few, many) or the class of an expanded clone, and some rows leave it out.

cdr3_length j_call d_call clone_size v_call cdr3_nt cdr3_aa
18 TRBJ2-1 - - TRBV4-1 TGCGCCAGCAGCCAAGAAGGCCGGGACGTTGGGTGGAGGAATGAGCAGTTCTTC CASSQEGRDVGWRNEQFF
15 TRBJ1-6 TRBD1 few TRBV28 TGTGCCAGCAGTTCCCTCGACAGGGAAACCTCACCCCTCCACTTT CASSSLDRETSPLHF
15 TRBJ2-1 TRBD1 few TRBV6-1 TGTGCCAGCAGTGATAGACAGGGTTCATACAATGAGCAGTTCTTC CASSDRQGSYNEQFF
17 TRBJ2-5 - few TRBV4-2 TGTGCCAGCAGCCAAGATTTGGACCGACTAGTCCAAGAGACCCAGTACTTC CASSQDLDRLVQETQYF
14 TRBJ2-2 - few TRBV7-2 TGTGCCAGCAGCTTATTCACGAACACCGGGGAGCTGTTTTTT CASSLFTNTGELFF
13 TRBJ2-5 - many TRBV29-1 TGCAGCGTTGAGCAGGGAGGGGGAGAGACCCAGTACTTC CSVEQGGGETQYF
14 TRBJ1-5 - - TRBV6-1 TGTGCCAGCAGCGGTCAGGGCTTTTATCAGCCCCAGCATTTT CASSGQGFYQPQHF
13 TRBJ2-1 - many TRBV6-2/TRBV6-3 TGTGCCAGCAGTACGGGTTCCTACAATGAGCAGTTCTTC CASSTGSYNEQFF
12 TRBJ2-1 - medium-sized TRBV10-3 TGTGCCATCAGTGATTTGCACAGCGAGCAGTTCTTC CAISDLHSEQFF
13 TRBJ2-3 - - TRBV3-1 TGTGCCAGCAGCCAATCGTACGTAGATACGCAGTATTTT CASSQSYVDTQYF
18 TRBJ2-1 TRBD1 few TRBV2 TGTGCCAGCAGTGAAACTAGACAGGGGGCTAGCTCCTACAATGAGCAGTTCTTC CASSETRQGASSYNEQFF
11 TRBJ2-7 - - TRBV10-3 TGTGCCACCACCTCAACCTACGAGCAGTACTTC CATTSTYEQYF
17 TRBJ2-5 TRBD2 few TRBV4-2 TGTGCCAGCAGCCGCAGCTTGGGACTAGCGGAGCAAGAGACCCAGTACTTC CASSRSLGLAEQETQYF
14 TRBJ2-3 - few TRBV29-1 TGCAGCGCTACCGGGGGTCAGGGCACAGATACGCAGTATTTT CSATGGQGTDTQYF
14 TRBJ1-4 - few TRBV25-1 TGTGCCAGCCGAGAGGGGGCAACTAATGAAAAACTGTTTTTT CASREGATNEKLFF
14 TRBJ1-2 - - TRBV30 TGTGCCTGGAGTCGGCAGCGGGTAGACTATGGCTACACCTTC CAWSRQRVDYGYTF
14 TRBJ2-1 - - TRBV9 TGTGCCAGCAGCGTAGGACTAGCCTACAATGAGCAGTTCTTC CASSVGLAYNEQFF
14 TRBJ2-1 - few TRBV2 TGTGCCAGGATAGCGGCCTTCCCCGGGAATGAGCAGTTCTTC CARIAAFPGNEQFF
15 TRBJ2-7 TRBD1 - TRBV3-1 TGTGCCAGCAGCCACCCGGGACAGCCCCTCTACGAGCAGTACTTC CASSHPGQPLYEQYF
13 TRBJ1-2 - - TRBV12-3/TRBV12-4 TGTGCCAGCAGTCTCTCTTCTGGCTATGGCTACACCTTC CASSLSSGYGYTF
12 TRBJ2-1 - - TRBV20-1 TGCAGTGCTAGAGCGGGACCTCCCCCCCTGTTCTTC CSARAGPPPLFF
16 TRBJ2-3 - - TRBV7-9 TGTGCCAGCAGCTTTTCGTCAAGGGGCGGCACAGATACGCAGTATTTT CASSFSSRGGTDTQYF
14 TRBJ2-5 - few TRBV20-1 TGCAGTGCTAGGTCCCGAAACTGGGGAGAGACCCAGTACTTC CSARSRNWGETQYF
14 TRBJ2-2 - many TRBV20-1 TGCAGTGCTAGAGGCAGCGTGGGCACCGGGGAGCTGTTTTTT CSARGSVGTGELFF
16 TRBJ2-2 - - TRBV5-6 TGTGCCAGCAGCTTCCTGAGGGGCACTGGCTCCGGGGAGCTGTTTTTT CASSFLRGTGSGELFF
13 TRBJ1-2 TRBD1 - TRBV19 TGTGCCAGTAGTAGTGGGGACAGTTATGGCTACACCTTC CASSSGDSYGYTF
16 TRBJ1-6 TRBD1 many TRBV5-1 TGCGCCAGCAGCTTAAATTATGGACAGGCAAATTCACCCCTCCACTTT CASSLNYGQANSPLHF
18 TRBJ1-3 TRBD1 - TRBV11-2 TGTGCCAGCAGCTTAGGGGCTGGACAGGTTAGGTCTGGAAACACCATATATTTT CASSLGAGQVRSGNTIYF
13 TRBJ1-1 - few TRBV11-3 TGTGCCAGCAGCCAACTCAGGGGCACTGAAGCTTTCTTT CASSQLRGTEAFF
14 TRBJ2-7 - - TRBV29-1 TGCAGCGTAATCGGACAGACGAGCTCCTACGAGCAGTACTTC CSVIGQTSSYEQYF
15 TRBJ2-1 TRBD2 few TRBV7-2 TGTGCCAGCAGCTTACGAGCGGGAGTCGGCGATGAGCAGTTCTTC CASSLRAGVGDEQFF
16 TRBJ2-1 TRBD2 - TRBV13 TGTGCCAGCAGCTCACCCGACCGGGGGGTATACAATGAGCAGTTCTTC CASSSPDRGVYNEQFF
16 TRBJ2-2 - - TRBV3-1 TGTGCCAACAGCCTTACAGGGGGGGGAAACACCGGGGAGCTGTTTTTT CANSLTGGGNTGELFF
18 TRBJ2-7 TRBD2 - TRBV4-3 TGCGCCAGCAGCCAATTTTATCCAGGGGCGGGAGGGACCTACGAGCAGTACTTC CASSQFYPGAGGTYEQYF
14 TRBJ2-2 - - TRBV30 TGTGCCAGTCGGACAGCAACGAACACCGGGGAGCTGTTTTTT CASRTATNTGELFF
15 TRBJ2-1 - many TRBV12-3/TRBV12-4 TGTGCCAGCAGTCTCCGAAGGAGGGTCGACAATGAGCAGTTCTTC CASSLRRRVDNEQFF